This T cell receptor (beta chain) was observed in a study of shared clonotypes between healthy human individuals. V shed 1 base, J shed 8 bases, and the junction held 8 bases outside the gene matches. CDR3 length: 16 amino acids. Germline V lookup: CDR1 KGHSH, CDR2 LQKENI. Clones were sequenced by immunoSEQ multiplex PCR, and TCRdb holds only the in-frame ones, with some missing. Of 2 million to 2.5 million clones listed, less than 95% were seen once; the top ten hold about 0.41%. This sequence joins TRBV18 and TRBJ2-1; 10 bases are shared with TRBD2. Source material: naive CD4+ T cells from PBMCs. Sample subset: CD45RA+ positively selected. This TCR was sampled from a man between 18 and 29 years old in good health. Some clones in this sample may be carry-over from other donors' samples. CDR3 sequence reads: CASSPRASGSSDEQFF. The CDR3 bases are TGTGCCAGCTCACCACGGGCTAGCGGGAGTTCGGATGAGCAGTTCTTC.